These T cell receptor beta chains were read from a single sample in a study of metastatic and nonmetastatic thyroid tumors. TCRdb reassembled clones from the PCR reads with MiXCR. The table lists approximately 42,000 clones, 20% to 25% of them singletons, with around 15% in the top ten. The specimen sequenced was tumor tissue. Every receptor here comes from a female donor with papillary thyroid cancer or a benign thyroid nodule (not recorded which). Some clones in this sample may be carry-over from other donors' samples. Both conserved end residues are part of each CDR3. D genes are given only for firm matches. Clone size is stated in some rows and not others, as once, few, many or a class when expanded.

few	.	TRBV6-2/TRBV6-3	TRBJ1-2	CASSHLYTTECDF	TGTGCCAGCAGTCACCTCTATACGACAGAGTGTGACTTC
few	.	TRBV28	TRBJ1-1	CASSISPLILNTEAFF	TGTGCCAGCAGTATCTCCCCCCTAATATTGAACACTGAAGCTTTCTTT
many	.	TRBV6-2/TRBV6-3	TRBJ2-4	CASRRGGRNIQYF	TGTGCCAGTCGCCGTGGGGGCAGAAACATTCAGTACTTC
.	.	TRBV7-9	TRBJ2-1	CASSLGVVRYEQFF	TGTGCCAGCAGCCTAGGGGTCGTTCGGTATGAGCAGTTCTTC
.	.	TRBV20-1	TRBJ2-1	CSARVQDSYNEQFF	TGCAGTGCTAGAGTGCAGGACTCCTACAATGAGCAGTTCTTC
many	TRBD2	TRBV7-8	TRBJ2-7	CASSLGASGAYEQYF	TGTGCCAGCAGCTTAGGGGCTAGCGGGGCCTACGAGCAGTACTTC
.	.	TRBV7-3	TRBJ2-5	CASSSTGRGETQYF	TGTGCCAGCAGCTCCACCGGGAGAGGGGAGACCCAGTACTTC
.	TRBD2	TRBV7-8	TRBJ2-7	CASSEGTSGSYEQYF	TGTGCCAGCAGCGAAGGGACTAGCGGTTCCTACGAGCAGTACTTC
.	TRBD1	TRBV28	TRBJ1-1	CASSETGETEAFF	TGTGCCAGCAGTGAGACAGGGGAGACTGAAGCTTTCTTT
.	.	TRBV11-2	TRBJ2-3	CASSLRRERTDTQYF	TGTGCCAGCAGCCTCAGGAGGGAACGAACAGATACGCAGTATTTT
.	.	TRBV5-1	TRBJ1-3	CASSLDLTGSGNTIYF	TGCGCCAGCAGCTTGGACCTAACAGGTTCTGGAAACACCATATATTTT
many	.	TRBV24-1	TRBJ2-3	CATSDFRASYSTDTQYF	TGTGCCACCAGTGATTTTAGGGCGAGCTATAGCACAGATACGCAGTATTTT
many	.	TRBV5-6	TRBJ1-5	CASSLGQGRPQHF	TGTGCCAGCAGCTTGGGGCAGGGCCGGCCCCAGCATTTT
.	.	TRBV6-1	TRBJ2-7	CASLGQKPYEQYF	TGTGCCAGTCTCGGACAGAAGCCTTACGAGCAGTACTTC
.	TRBD2	TRBV11-2	TRBJ2-1	CASSSPSAGGHEQFF	TGTGCCAGCAGCTCACCTTCAGCGGGAGGGCATGAGCAGTTCTTC
many	TRBD2	TRBV18	TRBJ2-3	CASSSVLAGGPTDTQYF	TGTGCCAGCTCATCCGTACTAGCGGGAGGGCCGACAGATACGCAGTATTTT
many	.	TRBV5-1	TRBJ2-3	CASSLATPLADTQYF	TGCGCCAGCAGCTTGGCAACCCCTCTCGCAGATACGCAGTATTTT
many	.	TRBV6-4	TRBJ1-1	CASSVGENTEAFF	TGTGCCAGCAGTGTGGGAGAGAACACTGAAGCTTTCTTT
few	.	TRBV10-3	TRBJ2-3	CAISDAGQAEDTQYF	TGTGCCATCAGTGATGCGGGACAAGCGGAAGATACGCAGTATTTT
many	.	TRBV4-1	TRBJ2-7	CASSQDFSLFGRIYEQYF	TGCGCCAGCAGCCAAGATTTCTCGTTATTCGGACGGATCTACGAGCAGTACTTC
few	.	TRBV30	TRBJ2-7	CALQVLYEQYF	TGTGCCTTACAGGTGTTGTACGAGCAGTACTTC
few	TRBD2	TRBV12-3/TRBV12-4	TRBJ2-7	CASRPTSGYSYEQYF	TGTGCCAGCAGACCAACTAGCGGGTACTCCTACGAGCAGTACTTC
.	TRBD1	TRBV20-1	TRBJ1-1	CSATTDRGLEAFF	TGCAGTGCCACCACGGACAGGGGACTTGAAGCTTTCTTT
many	.	TRBV6-5	TRBJ2-2	CASSYSLMGTGELFF	TGTGCCAGCAGTTACTCCCTCATGGGGACCGGGGAGCTGTTTTTT
.	.	TRBV20-1	TRBJ2-7	CSAPPGPNPSYEQYF	TGCAGTGCTCCCCCTGGACCGAACCCCTCCTACGAGCAGTACTTC
many	TRBD1	TRBV9	TRBJ1-5	CASSLTDRGDQPQHF	TGTGCCAGCAGCCTAACCGACAGGGGGGATCAGCCCCAGCATTTT
.	TRBD2	TRBV4-3	TRBJ2-1	CASSQSASGSHEQFF	TGCGCCAGCAGCCAGTCGGCTAGCGGGAGCCATGAGCAGTTCTTC
many	.	TRBV18	TRBJ2-7	CASSPRGRDEQYF	TGTGCCAGCTCACCACGGGGCAGGGACGAGCAGTACTTC
many	.	TRBV7-6	TRBJ1-3	CASSLNLGTQGNTIYF	TGTGCCAGCAGCTTAAACCTTGGGACACAAGGAAACACCATATATTTT
.	TRBD1	TRBV6-5	TRBJ1-5	CASSYSVGQALAQHF	TGTGCCAGCAGTTACTCTGTGGGACAGGCCCTGGCCCAGCATTTT
.	.	TRBV6-1	TRBJ2-7	CASSAGRGAYEQYF	TGCGCCAGCAGTGCTGGGAGGGGGGCCTACGAGCAGTACTTC
many	.	TRBV20-1	TRBJ2-3	CSAREIGTLSTDTQYF	TGCAGTGCTAGAGAGATTGGGACACTTAGCACAGATACGCAGTATTTT
.	TRBD2	TRBV3-1	TRBJ2-2	CASSLLSGTIYTGELFF	TGTGCCAGCAGCCTACTCTCCGGGACTATCTACACCGGGGAGCTGTTTTTT
.	.	TRBV6-1	TRBJ2-6	CASVGWGSGANLLTF	.
few	TRBD1	TRBV27	TRBJ2-2	CASSLGDRVIAGEPFF	TGTGCCAGCAGTTTGGGGGACAGGGTGATTGCCGGGGAGCCGTTTTTT
.	TRBD1	TRBV6-1	TRBJ1-6	CATAGRQGGLNSPLHF	TGTGCCACCGCGGGAAGACAGGGTGGTCTTAATTCACCCCTCCACTTT
.	TRBD1	TRBV3-1	TRBJ1-6	CASSSRQGNISPLHF	TGTGCCAGCAGCTCACGACAGGGGAACATTTCACCCCTCCACTTT
.	.	TRBV7-3	TRBJ1-1	CASSLMTARNTEAFF	TGTGCCAGCAGCTTAATGACCGCGCGAAACACTGAAGCTTTCTTT
.	TRBD1	TRBV18	TRBJ2-7	CASTWDRGSSEQYF	TGTGCCAGCACTTGGGACAGGGGATCTTCCGAGCAGTACTTC
.	.	TRBV6-1	TRBJ2-7	CASMTAYEQYF	TGTGCCAGCATGACGGCCTACGAGCAGTACTTC
few	TRBD2	TRBV20-1	TRBJ2-1	CSARDIKLRGREPQFF	TGCAGTGCTAGAGATATAAAGCTGAGAGGGCGGGAGCCCCAGTTCTTC
.	TRBD2	TRBV6-1	TRBJ2-1	CASTPMGGSYNEQFF	TGTGCCAGCACTCCGATGGGCGGGAGCTACAATGAGCAGTTCTTC
many	.	TRBV19	TRBJ2-1	CASSRGYNEQFF	TGTGCCAGTAGTAGGGGCTACAATGAGCAGTTCTTC
.	.	TRBV6-2/TRBV6-3	TRBJ1-2	CASSYRGPYGYTF	TGTGCCAGCAGTTACCGCGGACCGTATGGCTACACCTTC
.	.	TRBV5-1	TRBJ2-1	CASSLYTDRGNEQFF	TGCGCCAGCAGCTTGTACACGGATAGGGGCAATGAGCAGTTCTTC
few	.	TRBV6-1	TRBJ2-1	CASRRGVPSYNEQFF	TGTGCCAGCAGGCGCGGGGTCCCCTCCTACAATGAGCAGTTCTTC
.	.	TRBV30	TRBJ1-2	CAWRDGANYGYTF	TGTGCCTGGAGGGACGGAGCTAACTATGGCTACACCTTC
many	.	TRBV10-3	TRBJ1-2	CAISESLYGYTF	TGTGCCATCAGTGAGTCGCTCTATGGCTACACCTTC
.	.	TRBV20-1	TRBJ1-1	CSASPRGTEAFF	TGCAGTGCTAGTCCCAGGGGCACTGAAGCTTTCTTT
many	.	TRBV7-9	TRBJ2-2	CASSLSGAGELFF	TGTGCCAGCAGCTTGTCAGGGGCCGGGGAGCTGTTTTTT
.	.	TRBV11-2	TRBJ2-7	CASSKTTVTYEQYF	TGTGCCAGCAGCAAAACGACAGTTACCTACGAGCAGTACTTC
many	.	TRBV7-9	TRBJ1-6	CASSPSTGRYNSPLHF	TGTGCCAGCAGCCCGAGTACGGGACGGTATAATTCACCCCTCCACTTT
.	.	TRBV4-1	TRBJ1-5	CASSQDRQFRGPQHF	TGCGCCAGCAGCCAAGATCGGCAGTTTCGTGGGCCCCAGCATTTT
many	TRBD1	TRBV25-1	TRBJ2-6	CASSEFEQGSLSGANVLTF	TGTGCCAGCAGTGAATTCGAACAGGGGTCCCTCTCTGGGGCCAACGTCCTGACTTTC
few	.	TRBV6-1	TRBJ1-6	CASTDSADSPLHF	TGTGCCAGCACAGATTCGGCGGATTCACCCCTCCACTTT
.	.	TRBV11-3	TRBJ1-3	CASSSLQGTGNTIYF	TGTGCCAGCAGCTCACTCCAGGGGACAGGAAACACCATATATTTT
.	TRBD1	TRBV10-1	TRBJ1-1	CASSPRQGEAFF	TGCGCCAGCAGCCCTCGACAGGGGGAAGCTTTCTTT
few	.	TRBV6-1	TRBJ1-2	CASSELRGNGYTF	TGTGCCAGCAGTGAACTGCGGGGGAACGGCTACACCTTC
.	.	TRBV6-2/TRBV6-3	TRBJ1-3	CASTSEGSDTIYF	TGTGCCAGCACCTCCGAGGGATCAGACACCATATATTTT
.	TRBD1	TRBV6-1	TRBJ2-2	CASSRTGETGELFF	TGTGCCAGCAGCCGGACAGGAGAGACCGGGGAGCTGTTTTTT